This section outlines one T cell receptor beta chain sequence together with its context. These data originate in a study of technical replicates of blood from a handful of donors. TCRdb's copy holds only in-frame clones and misses some; the assay was immunoSEQ multiplex PCR. This table has more than 75,000 clones, 92% appearing once. The receptor was derived from a human donor in good health. Sequenced sample: T cells isolated from PBMCs.

The CDR3 coding sequence is TGCGCCAGCAGCTTGTACCCGCCAGGGGCATCCATGAACACTGAAGCTTTCTTT. It yields the protein CASSLYPPGASMNTEAFF. The V gene is TRBV5-1, the J gene TRBJ1-1; tentative D call: TRBD1 (6 bases). Germline CDR1 SGHRS, CDR2 YFSETQ. V lost 1 base to trimming and J lost 0 bases, with 19 bases between them. CDR3 length: 18 residues.